The clone carrying this T cell receptor beta chain was recorded once. What it binds is not known. The protocol was immunoSEQ multiplex PCR, while the TCRdb copy is restricted to in-frame clones and leaves out a portion. The data contain roughly 2.5 million clones, around 94% of them singletons. The CDR3 is 17 amino acids. Germline lookup yields CDR1 SNHLY and CDR2 FYNNEI. With V trimmed by 4 bases and J by 1 base, 11 bases remained unmatched. This entry comes from a study of shared clonotypes between healthy human individuals. Whole-study findings and limits: Incomplete sequencing of sorted subsets was indicated by rarefaction despite large depth. It was anticipated that sequencing depth would influence how many clonotypes donors shared.

The gene calls are TRBV2 and TRBJ2-5, with 8 bases matching TRBD2. The sample comprised naive CD4+ T cells sorted from blood. Subset given: CD45RA+ positively selected. The TCR originated in a man aged 18 to 29 in good health. CDR3 region: CASSVLVAGLGQETQYF. Written as DNA, the CDR3 is TGTGCCAGCAGTGTTTTGGTTGCGGGACTAGGCCAAGAGACCCAGTACTTC.